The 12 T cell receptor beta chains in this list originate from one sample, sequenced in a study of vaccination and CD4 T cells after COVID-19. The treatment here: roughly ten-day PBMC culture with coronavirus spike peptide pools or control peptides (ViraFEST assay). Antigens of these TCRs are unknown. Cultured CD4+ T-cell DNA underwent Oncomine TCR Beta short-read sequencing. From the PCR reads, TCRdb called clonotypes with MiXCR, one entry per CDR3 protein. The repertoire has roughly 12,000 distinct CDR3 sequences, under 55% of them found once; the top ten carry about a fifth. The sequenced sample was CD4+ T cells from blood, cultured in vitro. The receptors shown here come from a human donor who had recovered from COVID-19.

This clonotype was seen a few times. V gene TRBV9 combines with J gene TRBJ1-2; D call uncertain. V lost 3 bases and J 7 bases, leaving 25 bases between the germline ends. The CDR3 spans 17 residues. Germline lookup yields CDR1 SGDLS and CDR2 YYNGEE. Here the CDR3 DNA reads TGTGCCAGCAGCGAAGTTCCCGGGAATCGGGGTCGTTTTGGCTACACCTTC. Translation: CASSEVPGNRGRFGYTF.

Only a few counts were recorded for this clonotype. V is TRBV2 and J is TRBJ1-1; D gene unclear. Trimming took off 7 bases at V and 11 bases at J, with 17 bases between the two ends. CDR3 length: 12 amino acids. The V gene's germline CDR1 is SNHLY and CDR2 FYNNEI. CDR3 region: CASNRGFYLAFF. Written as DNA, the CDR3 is TGTGCCAGCAATCGGGGTTTTTATTTGGCTTTCTTT.

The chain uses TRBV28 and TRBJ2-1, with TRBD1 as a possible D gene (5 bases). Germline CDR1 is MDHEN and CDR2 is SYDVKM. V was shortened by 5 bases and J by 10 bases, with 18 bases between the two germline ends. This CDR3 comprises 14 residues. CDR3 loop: CASSPHTGVREQFF. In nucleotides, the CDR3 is TGTGCCAGCAGTCCGCACACAGGAGTTCGCGAGCAGTTCTTC.

The CDR3 reads CASSWPKTSGRIGETQYF. The CDR3 DNA is TGCGCCAGCAGCTGGCCCAAGACTAGCGGGAGGATCGGCGAGACCCAGTACTTC. V is TRBV5-1 and J is TRBJ2-5; TRBD2 aligns across 13 bases. This CDR3 is built from 18 residues. Germline V CDR1 and CDR2: SGHRS, YFSETQ. The V and J ends lost 3 bases and 5 bases, in that order; junction bases with no gene match: 13. The variable domain in full, completed from reference TRBV5-1 and TRBJ2-5, reads KAGVTQTPRYLIKTRGQQVTLSCSPISGHRSVSWYQQTPGQGLQFLFEYFSETQRNKGNFPGRFSGRQFSNSRSEMNVSTLELGDSALYLCASSWPKTSGRIGETQYFGPGTRLLVL.

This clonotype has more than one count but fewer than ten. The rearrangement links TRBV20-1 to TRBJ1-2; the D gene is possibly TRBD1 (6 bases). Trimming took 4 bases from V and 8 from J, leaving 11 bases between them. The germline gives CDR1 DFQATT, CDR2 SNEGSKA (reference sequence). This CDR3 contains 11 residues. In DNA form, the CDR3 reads TGCAGTGCTATGGGGGCAGACGGCTACACCTTC. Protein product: CSAMGADGYTF.

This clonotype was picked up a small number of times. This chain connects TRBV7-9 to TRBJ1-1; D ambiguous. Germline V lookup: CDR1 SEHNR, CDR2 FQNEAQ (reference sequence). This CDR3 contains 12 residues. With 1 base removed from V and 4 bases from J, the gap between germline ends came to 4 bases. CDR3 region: CASSLGSTEAFF. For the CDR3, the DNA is TGTGCCAGCAGCTTAGGGAGCACTGAAGCTTTCTTT.

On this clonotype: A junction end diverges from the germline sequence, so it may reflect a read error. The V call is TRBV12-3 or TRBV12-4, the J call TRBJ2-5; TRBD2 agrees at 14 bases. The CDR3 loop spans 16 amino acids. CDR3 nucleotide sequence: TGTGCCAGCAGCTTAGGGACTAGCGGGAGTAGCGAGACCCAGTACTTC. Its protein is CASSLGTSGSSETQYF.

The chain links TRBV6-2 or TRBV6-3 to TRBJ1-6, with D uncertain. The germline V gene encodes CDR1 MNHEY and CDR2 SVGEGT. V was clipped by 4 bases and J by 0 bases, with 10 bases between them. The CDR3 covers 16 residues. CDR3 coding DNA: TGTGCCAGCAGTTCCGGGCTGTTCTCCTATAATTCACCCCTCCACTTT. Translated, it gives CASSSGLFSYNSPLHF.

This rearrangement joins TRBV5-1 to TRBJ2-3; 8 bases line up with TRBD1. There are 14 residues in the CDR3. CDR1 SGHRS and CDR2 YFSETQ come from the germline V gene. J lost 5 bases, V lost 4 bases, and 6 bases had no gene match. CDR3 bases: TGCGCCAGCAGCGTGACAGGGGATGGAGATACGCAGTATTTT. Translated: CASSVTGDGDTQYF.

CDR3 sequence reads: CASSFTGGRDTEAFF. CDR3 nucleotides: TGTGCCAGCAGCTTCACAGGGGGCCGAGACACTGAAGCTTTCTTT. The chain employs TRBV7-3 and TRBJ1-1; 9 bases map to TRBD1. Germline CDR1 reads SGHTA; CDR2 reads FQGTGA. The CDR3 runs 15 residues. V lost 3 bases to trimming and J lost 3 bases; unmatched junction nucleotides: 5.

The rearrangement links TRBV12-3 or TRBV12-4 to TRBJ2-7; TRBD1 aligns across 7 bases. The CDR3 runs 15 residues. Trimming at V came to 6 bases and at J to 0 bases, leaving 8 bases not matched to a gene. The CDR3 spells CASSPGQAISYEQYF. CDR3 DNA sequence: TGTGCCAGCAGCCCTGGACAGGCTATCTCCTACGAGCAGTACTTC.

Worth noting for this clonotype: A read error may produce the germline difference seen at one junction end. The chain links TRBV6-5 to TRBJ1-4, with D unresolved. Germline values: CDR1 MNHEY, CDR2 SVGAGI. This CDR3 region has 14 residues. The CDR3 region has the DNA TGTGCCGGCAGTTCCCAAGGATCGCTTGAAAAACTGTTTTTT. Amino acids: CAGSSQGSLEKLFF.